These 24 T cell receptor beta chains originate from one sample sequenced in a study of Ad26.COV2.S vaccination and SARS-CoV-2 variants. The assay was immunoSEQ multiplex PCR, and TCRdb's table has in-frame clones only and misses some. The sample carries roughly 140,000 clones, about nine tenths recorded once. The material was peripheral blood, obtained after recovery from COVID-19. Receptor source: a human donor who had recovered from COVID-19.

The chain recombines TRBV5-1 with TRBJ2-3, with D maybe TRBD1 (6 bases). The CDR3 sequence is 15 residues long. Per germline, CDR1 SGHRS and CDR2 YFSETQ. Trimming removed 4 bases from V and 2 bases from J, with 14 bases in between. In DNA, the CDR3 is TGCGCCAGCAGCCTGGGACACCCGTCCACAGATACGCAGTATTTT. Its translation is CASSLGHPSTDTQYF.

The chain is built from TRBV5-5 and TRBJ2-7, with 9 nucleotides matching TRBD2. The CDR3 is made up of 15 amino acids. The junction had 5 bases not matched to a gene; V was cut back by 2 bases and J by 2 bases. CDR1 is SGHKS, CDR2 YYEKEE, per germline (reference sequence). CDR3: CASSLGASGTYEQYF. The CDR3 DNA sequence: TGTGCCAGCAGCTTAGGTGCTAGCGGGACCTACGAGCAGTACTTC.

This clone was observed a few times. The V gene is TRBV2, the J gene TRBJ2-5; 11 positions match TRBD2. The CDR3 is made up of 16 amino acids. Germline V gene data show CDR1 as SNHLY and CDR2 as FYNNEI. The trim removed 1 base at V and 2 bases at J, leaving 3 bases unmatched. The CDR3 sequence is CASSEGIAGGQETQYF. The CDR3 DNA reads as TGTGCCAGCAGTGAAGGAATAGCGGGGGGGCAAGAGACCCAGTACTTC.

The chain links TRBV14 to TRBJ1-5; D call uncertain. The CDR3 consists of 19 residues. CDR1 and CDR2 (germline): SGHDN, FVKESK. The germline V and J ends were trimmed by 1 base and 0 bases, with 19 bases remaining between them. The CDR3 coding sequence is TGTGCCAGCAGCCAAGTCAGCCCTCTACACGGATATAGCAATCAGCCCCAGCATTTT. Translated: CASSQVSPLHGYSNQPQHF.

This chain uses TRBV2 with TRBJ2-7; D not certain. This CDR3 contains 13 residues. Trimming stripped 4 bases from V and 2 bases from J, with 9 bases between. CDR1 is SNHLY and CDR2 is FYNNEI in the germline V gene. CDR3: CASSGPTTYEQYF. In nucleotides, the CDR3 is TGTGCCAGCAGTGGGCCGACAACCTACGAGCAGTACTTC.

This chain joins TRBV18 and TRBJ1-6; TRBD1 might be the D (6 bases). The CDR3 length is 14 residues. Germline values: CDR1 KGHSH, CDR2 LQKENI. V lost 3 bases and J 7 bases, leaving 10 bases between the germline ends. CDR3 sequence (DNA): TGTGCCAGCTCACCTCAGGGGAACAATTCACCCCTCCACTTT. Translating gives CASSPQGNNSPLHF.

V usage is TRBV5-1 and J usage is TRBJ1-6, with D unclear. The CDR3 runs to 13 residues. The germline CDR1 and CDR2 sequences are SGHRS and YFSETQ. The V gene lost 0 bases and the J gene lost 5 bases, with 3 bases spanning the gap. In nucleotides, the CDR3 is TGCGCCAGCAGCTTGGAAGATAATTCACCCCTCCACTTT. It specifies CASSLEDNSPLHF.

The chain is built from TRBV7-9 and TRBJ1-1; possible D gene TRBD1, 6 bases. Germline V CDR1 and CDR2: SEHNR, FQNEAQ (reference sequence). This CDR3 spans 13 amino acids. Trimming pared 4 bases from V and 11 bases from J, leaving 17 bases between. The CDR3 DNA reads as TGTGCCAGCAGCTCCCCCGGGGGGGCGAAGGCTTTCTTT. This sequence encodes CASSSPGGAKAFF.

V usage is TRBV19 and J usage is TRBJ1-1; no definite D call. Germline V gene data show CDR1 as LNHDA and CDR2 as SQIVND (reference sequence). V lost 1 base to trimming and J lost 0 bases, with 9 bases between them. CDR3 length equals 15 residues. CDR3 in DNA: TGTGCCAGTAGTATAGCTGGGTGGATGAACACTGAAGCTTTCTTT. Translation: CASSIAGWMNTEAFF.

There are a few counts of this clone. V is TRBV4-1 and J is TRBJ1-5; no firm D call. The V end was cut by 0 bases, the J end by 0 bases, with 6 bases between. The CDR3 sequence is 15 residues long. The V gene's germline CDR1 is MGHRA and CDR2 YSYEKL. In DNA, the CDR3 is TGCGCCAGCAGCCAAGATCAGTATAGCAATCAGCCCCAGCATTTT. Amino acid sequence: CASSQDQYSNQPQHF.

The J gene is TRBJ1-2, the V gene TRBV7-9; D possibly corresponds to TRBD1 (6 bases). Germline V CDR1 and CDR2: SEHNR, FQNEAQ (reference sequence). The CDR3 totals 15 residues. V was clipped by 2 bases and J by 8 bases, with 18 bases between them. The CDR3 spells CASSLPSSHRVGYTF. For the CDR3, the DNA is TGTGCCAGCAGCTTACCTTCATCCCACAGGGTAGGCTACACCTTC.

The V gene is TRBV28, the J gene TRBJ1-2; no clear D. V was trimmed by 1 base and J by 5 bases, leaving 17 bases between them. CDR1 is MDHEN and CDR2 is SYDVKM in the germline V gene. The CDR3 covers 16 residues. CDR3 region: CASSLSAGAGTYGYTF. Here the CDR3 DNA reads TGTGCCAGCAGTTTATCCGCTGGTGCAGGCACTTATGGCTACACCTTC.

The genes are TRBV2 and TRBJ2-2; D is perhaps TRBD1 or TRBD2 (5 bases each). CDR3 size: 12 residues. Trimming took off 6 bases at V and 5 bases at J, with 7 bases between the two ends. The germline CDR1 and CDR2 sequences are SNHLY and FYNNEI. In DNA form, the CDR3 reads TGTGCCAGCAGGGGGGATACCGGGGAGCTGTTTTTT. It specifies CASRGDTGELFF.

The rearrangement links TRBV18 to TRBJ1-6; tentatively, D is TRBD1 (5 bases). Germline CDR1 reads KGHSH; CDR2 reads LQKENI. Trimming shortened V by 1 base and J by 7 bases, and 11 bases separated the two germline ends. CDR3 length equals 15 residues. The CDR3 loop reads CASSPQGEGNSPLHF. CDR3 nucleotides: TGTGCCAGCTCACCACAAGGGGAAGGCAATTCACCCCTCCACTTT.

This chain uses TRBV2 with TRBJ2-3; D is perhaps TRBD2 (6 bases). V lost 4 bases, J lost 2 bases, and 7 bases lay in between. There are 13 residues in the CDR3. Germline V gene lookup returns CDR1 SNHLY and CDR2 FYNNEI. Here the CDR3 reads CASSGDSTDTQYF. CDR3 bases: TGTGCCAGCAGTGGGGACTCCACAGATACGCAGTATTTT.

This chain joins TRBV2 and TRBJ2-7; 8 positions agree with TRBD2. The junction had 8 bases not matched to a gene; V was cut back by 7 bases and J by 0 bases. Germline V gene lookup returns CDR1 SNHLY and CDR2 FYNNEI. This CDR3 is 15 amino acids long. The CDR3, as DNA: TGTGCCAGCAACGAGCGGGGGACTAGCTCCTACGAGCAGTACTTC. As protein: CASNERGTSSYEQYF.

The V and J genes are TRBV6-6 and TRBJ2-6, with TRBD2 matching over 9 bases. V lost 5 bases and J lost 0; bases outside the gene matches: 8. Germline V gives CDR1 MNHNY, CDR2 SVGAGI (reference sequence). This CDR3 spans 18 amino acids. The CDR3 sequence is CASSRRAGGSSGANVLTF. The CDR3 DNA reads TGTGCCAGCAGTCGCAGAGCGGGGGGAAGCTCTGGGGCCAACGTCCTGACTTTC.

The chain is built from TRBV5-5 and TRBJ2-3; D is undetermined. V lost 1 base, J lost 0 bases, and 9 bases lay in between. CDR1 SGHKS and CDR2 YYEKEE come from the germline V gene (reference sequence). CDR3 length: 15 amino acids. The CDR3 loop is CASSLPPDSTDTQYF. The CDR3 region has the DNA TGTGCCAGCAGCTTGCCTCCAGACAGCACAGATACGCAGTATTTT. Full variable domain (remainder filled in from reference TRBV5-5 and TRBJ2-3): DAGVTQSPTHLIKTRGQQVTLRCSPISGHKSVSWYQQVLGQGPQFIFQYYEKEERGRGNFPDRFSARQFPNYSSELNVNALLLGDSALYLCASSLPPDSTDTQYFGPGTRLTVL.

CDR3 sequence reads: CASTRRASGYTF. CDR3 in DNA: TGTGCCAGCACGCGACGTGCGTCCGGCTACACCTTC. The rearrangement links TRBV2 to TRBJ1-2; D call uncertain. This CDR3 region has 12 residues. Germline V gene data show CDR1 as SNHLY and CDR2 as FYNNEI. V was cut by 7 bases and J by 8 bases, with 14 bases left in between.

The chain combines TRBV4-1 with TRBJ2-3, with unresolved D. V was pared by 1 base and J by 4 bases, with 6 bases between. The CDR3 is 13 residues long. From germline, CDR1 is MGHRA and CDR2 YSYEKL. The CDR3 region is CASSQGPADTQYF. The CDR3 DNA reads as TGCGCCAGCAGCCAAGGCCCGGCAGATACGCAGTATTTT.

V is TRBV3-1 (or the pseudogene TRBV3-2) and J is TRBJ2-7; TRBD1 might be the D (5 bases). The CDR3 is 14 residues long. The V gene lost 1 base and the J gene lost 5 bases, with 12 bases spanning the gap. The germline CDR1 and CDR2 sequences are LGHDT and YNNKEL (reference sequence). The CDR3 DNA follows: TGTGCCAGCAGCCAAGTGGGCAGGGCCCACGAGCAGTACTTC. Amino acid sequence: CASSQVGRAHEQYF.

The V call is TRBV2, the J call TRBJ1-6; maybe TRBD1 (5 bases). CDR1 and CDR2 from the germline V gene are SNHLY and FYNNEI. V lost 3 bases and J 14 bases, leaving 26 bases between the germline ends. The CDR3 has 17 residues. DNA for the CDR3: TGTGCCAGCAGTGAGGGGGTACGACAGTTAGTGTTTGTGGCCCTCCACTTT. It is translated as CASSEGVRQLVFVALHF.

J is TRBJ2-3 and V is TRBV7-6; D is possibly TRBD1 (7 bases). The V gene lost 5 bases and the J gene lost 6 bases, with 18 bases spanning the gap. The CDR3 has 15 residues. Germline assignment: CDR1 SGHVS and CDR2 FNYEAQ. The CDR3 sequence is CASSTDRSGVDTQYF. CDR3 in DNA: TGTGCCAGCAGCACGGACAGGTCGGGGGTGGATACGCAGTATTTT.

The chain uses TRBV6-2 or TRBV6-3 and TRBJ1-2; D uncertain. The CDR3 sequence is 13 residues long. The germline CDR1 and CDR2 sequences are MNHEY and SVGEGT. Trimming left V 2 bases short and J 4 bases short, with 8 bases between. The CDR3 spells CASSYEKGYGYTF. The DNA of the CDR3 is TGTGCCAGCAGTTACGAGAAGGGCTATGGCTACACCTTC.